This T cell receptor beta chain was recorded in a study of regulatory T cells in long-lasting Graves disease. Time point described: newly diagnosed GD, antithyroid drugs for less than 3 months. Preparation of the TCR library used RNA extracted from PBMCs. Graves' disease was diagnosed by American Thyroid Association guidelines. Regarding the study as a whole: TRBV28, TRBJ1-2 and TRBJ2-5 were segments that persistent disease favored. Accuracy was perhaps lowered by the small sample size.

CDR3 length equals 15 residues. Germline V CDR1 and CDR2: DFQATT, SNEGSKA (reference sequence). V shed 1 base, J shed 0 bases, and the junction held 5 bases outside the gene matches. CDR3 regions were amplified by Arm-PCR using iRepertoire HTBI primers to build TCR beta libraries. Per the authors' pipeline: Identification yielded 55 to 75 TRBV and some 15 TRBJ segments across samples. TCRdb redid the calling of the multiplex PCR reads with MiXCR, one entry per CDR3 protein. The V and J calls follow TCRdb's processing rather than the paper's. Found here are a few hundred thousand distinct CDR3 sequences, around 20% of them singletons; the top ten hold around 14%. This clonotype was counted at least ten times. The antigen is undetermined.

This specimen consisted of peripheral blood mononuclear cells (PBMCs), obtained at new diagnosis, from a patient treated with antithyroid drugs. This sequence joins TRBV20-1 and TRBJ2-7, with 8 bases lining up with TRBD1. This receptor was taken from a female donor with Graves disease. Written as DNA, the CDR3 is TGCAGTGCTAGAGGGGACAGGCACAACTCCTACGAGCAGTACTTC. This codes for CSARGDRHNSYEQYF.